The 11 T cell receptor beta chains in this list originate from one sample, sequenced in a study of blood T cell repertoires in COVID-19. Sequenced by immunoSEQ multiplex PCR; TCRdb stores in-frame clones only, minus some. The data hold approximately 280,000 clones, with about 89% observed a single time. Material for sequencing was peripheral blood. The receptors come from a man aged 45 to 65 with acute or convalescent COVID-19.

The chain's CDR3 is CAWSVPGWDYGYTF. CDR3 bases: TGTGCCTGGAGTGTACCCGGGTGGGACTATGGCTACACCTTC. The V and J genes are TRBV30 and TRBJ1-2; D gene unclear. Trimming pared 0 bases from V and 3 bases from J, leaving 11 bases between. This CDR3 is built from 14 residues. Germline V gives CDR1 GTSNPN, CDR2 SVGIG (reference sequence).

This rearrangement joins TRBV19 to TRBJ2-1, with 10 positions matching TRBD1. The CDR3 spans 20 residues. V dropped 2 bases and J dropped 0; count of bases not matched to a gene: 13. In germline, CDR1 is LNHDA, CDR2 SQIVND (reference sequence). CDR3 sequence (DNA): TGTGCCAGTAGTATAAGGACAGGGGGAAGTTATCCCAGCTCCTACAATGAGCAGTTCTTC. Translation: CASSIRTGGSYPSSYNEQFF.

This chain connects TRBV7-2 to TRBJ1-4; 8 bases are shared with TRBD1. CDR3 length equals 14 residues. Trimming took 5 bases from V and 8 from J; bases not matched to a gene: 7. The germline gives CDR1 SGHTA, CDR2 FQGNSA. For the CDR3, the DNA is TGTGCCAGCAGCGGGCACAGGGGGGGCGAAAAACTGTTTTTT. Translation gives CASSGHRGGEKLFF.

This clone was picked up one time. The chain joins TRBV5-1 to TRBJ1-2, with 10 nucleotides matching TRBD1. The CDR3 is 16 residues long. Germline lookup yields CDR1 SGHRS and CDR2 YFSETQ. V lost 0 bases, J lost 8 bases, and 10 bases stayed unmatched. DNA for the CDR3: TGCGCCAGCAGCTTGGTGACAGGGGGCGCGACCGACGGCTACACCTTC. Translated, it gives CASSLVTGGATDGYTF.

The chain joins TRBV6-5 to TRBJ1-4; D not resolved. Trimming cost V 6 bases and J 1 base, with 12 bases left between them. The germline gives CDR1 MNHEY, CDR2 SVGAGI. The CDR3 sequence is 15 residues long. In DNA, the CDR3 is TGTGCCAGCAGGAAGGGAGCGGGAACTAATGAAAAACTGTTTTTT. Its translation: CASRKGAGTNEKLFF.

The CDR3 here is CASRKTGQNNEQFF. The CDR3 nucleotides read TGTGCCAGCAGAAAAACGGGACAGAACAATGAGCAGTTCTTC. The V call is TRBV11-2, the J call TRBJ2-1; 7 nucleotides match TRBD1. Unmatched junction bases numbered 7, after V lost 6 bases and J lost 5 bases. The germline V gene has CDR1 SGHAT and CDR2 FQNNGV. The CDR3 contains 14 residues.

This rearrangement joins TRBV19 to TRBJ2-6; D is unresolved. V was pared by 5 bases and J by 2 bases, with 16 bases between. The germline CDR1 and CDR2 sequences are LNHDA and SQIVND (reference sequence). This CDR3 is built from 17 residues. CDR3 amino acids: CASSPRVLTAGANVLTF. In DNA, the CDR3 is TGTGCCAGTAGTCCCCGGGTTCTGACGGCTGGGGCCAACGTCCTGACTTTC.

The V call is TRBV5-1, the J call TRBJ2-5, with D possibly TRBD1 on 6 matching bases. With 4 bases removed from V and 2 bases from J, the gap between germline ends came to 15 bases. The germline V gene encodes CDR1 SGHRS and CDR2 YFSETQ. The CDR3 spans 15 residues. The CDR3 DNA reads as TGCGCCAGCAGCCCCCGGACAGATCCTCAAGAGACCCAGTACTTC. Residues: CASSPRTDPQETQYF. Full variable domain (remainder filled in from reference TRBV5-1 and TRBJ2-5): KAGVTQTPRYLIKTRGQQVTLSCSPISGHRSVSWYQQTPGQGLQFLFEYFSETQRNKGNFPGRFSGRQFSNSRSEMNVSTLELGDSALYLCASSPRTDPQETQYFGPGTRLLVL.

The rearrangement joins TRBV15 to TRBJ1-6; D may be TRBD1 (5 bases). CDR3 length equals 16 residues. The V end lost 1 base, the J end lost 7 bases, and 14 bases lay between the germline ends. Germline loops: CDR1 LNHNV, CDR2 YYDKDF (reference sequence). Here the CDR3 reads CATSRGGGTLNSPLHF. DNA for the CDR3: TGTGCCACCAGCAGAGGTGGCGGGACCCTAAATTCACCCCTCCACTTT.

The V call is TRBV14, the J call TRBJ1-2; 7 positions match TRBD1. There are 15 residues in the CDR3. V trimming: 4 bases; J trimming: 4 bases; junction bases outside the gene matches: 9. Germline V lookup: CDR1 SGHDN, CDR2 FVKESK. CDR3 loop: CASSLRQGGVYGYTF. DNA for the CDR3: TGTGCCAGCAGCCTCCGACAGGGTGGGGTCTATGGCTACACCTTC.

This chain uses TRBV4-2 with TRBJ1-5; 8 bases fit TRBD1. Germline CDR1 LGHNA, CDR2 YNFKEQ. V was pared by 4 bases and J by 2 bases, with 4 bases of the junction left unmatched. CDR3 length equals 15 residues. CDR3 DNA sequence: TGTGCCAGCAGCCGGACAGGGTTCGGCAATCAGCCCCAGCATTTT. Its protein is CASSRTGFGNQPQHF.